This T cell receptor beta chain was recovered during a study of beta chain features in type 1 diabetes. Regarding the study as a whole: Moderate yet significant TCRB CDR3 shortening was seen in Type 1 diabetes patients in all four CD4+ subsets.

Sorted populations were all over 98% pure. Since all of the isolated RNA was reverse transcribed, expressed TCRB transcripts were what got sequenced. The table came from immunoSEQ multiplex PCR; TCRdb's copy has only in-frame clones and leaves some out. The sample holds 400,000 or so clones; roughly a tenth are singletons and the top ten take approximately 0.6%. A word on this clone: Its antigen is unidentified.

This clonotype originated in a man aged 25-40 years with type 1 diabetes. What was sequenced was central memory CD4+ T cells from blood.

CDR3 residues: CASSPQGGLSNQPQHF. Written as DNA, the CDR3 is TGTGCCAGCTCACCCCAGGGAGGCCTGAGCAATCAGCCCCAGCATTTT. This sequence joins TRBV18 and TRBJ1-5; D is possibly TRBD1 (5 bases). Germline values: CDR1 KGHSH, CDR2 LQKENI. V lost 3 bases, J lost 1 base, and 13 bases lay in between. The CDR3 covers 16 residues.